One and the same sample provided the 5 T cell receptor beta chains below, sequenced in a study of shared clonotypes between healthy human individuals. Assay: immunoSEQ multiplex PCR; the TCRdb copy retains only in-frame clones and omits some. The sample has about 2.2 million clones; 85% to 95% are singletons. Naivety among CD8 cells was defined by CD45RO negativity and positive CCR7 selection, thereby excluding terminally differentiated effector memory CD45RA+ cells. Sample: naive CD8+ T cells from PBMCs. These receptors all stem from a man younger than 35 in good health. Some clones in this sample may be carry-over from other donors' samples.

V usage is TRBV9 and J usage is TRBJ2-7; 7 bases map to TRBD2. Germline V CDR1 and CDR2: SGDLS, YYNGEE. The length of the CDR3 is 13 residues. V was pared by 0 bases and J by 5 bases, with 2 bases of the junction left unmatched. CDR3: CASSVGGTNEQYF. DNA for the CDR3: TGTGCCAGCAGCGTAGGGGGGACTAACGAGCAGTACTTC. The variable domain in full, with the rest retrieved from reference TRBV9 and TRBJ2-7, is DSGVTQTPKHLITATGQRVTLRCSPRSGDLSVYWYQQSLDQGLQFLIQYYNGEERAKGNILERFSAQQFPDLHSELNLSSLELGDSALYFCASSVGGTNEQYFGPGTRLTVT.

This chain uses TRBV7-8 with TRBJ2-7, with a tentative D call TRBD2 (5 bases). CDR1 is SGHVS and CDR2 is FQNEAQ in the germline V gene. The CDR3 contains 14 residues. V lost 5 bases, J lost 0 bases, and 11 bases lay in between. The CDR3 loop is CASSNSGNSYEQYF. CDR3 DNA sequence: TGTGCCAGCAGCAATTCCGGGAACTCCTACGAGCAGTACTTC.

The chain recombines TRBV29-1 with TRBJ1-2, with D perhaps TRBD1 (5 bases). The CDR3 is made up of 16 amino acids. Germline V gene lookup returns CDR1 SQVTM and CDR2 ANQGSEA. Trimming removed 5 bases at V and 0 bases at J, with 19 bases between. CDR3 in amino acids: CSVRFVREKTNYGYTF. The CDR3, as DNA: TGCAGCGTTAGGTTTGTCAGGGAAAAGACTAACTATGGCTACACCTTC.

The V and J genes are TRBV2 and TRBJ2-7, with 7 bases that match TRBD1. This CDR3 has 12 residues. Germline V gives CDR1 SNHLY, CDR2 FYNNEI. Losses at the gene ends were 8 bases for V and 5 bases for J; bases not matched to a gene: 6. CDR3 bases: TGTGCCAGCCTGACAGGGTTGGACGAGCAGTACTTC. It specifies CASLTGLDEQYF.

As DNA, the CDR3 is TGTGCCAGCAGGGACTTAGGGACTTCTAATGAAAAACTGTTTTTT. Its protein is CASRDLGTSNEKLFF. The chain couples TRBV28 to TRBJ1-4; D possibly corresponds to TRBD1 (5 bases). CDR1 is MDHEN, CDR2 SYDVKM, per germline. The CDR3 covers 15 residues. V gave up 6 bases and J gave up 3 bases, with 14 bases separating them.